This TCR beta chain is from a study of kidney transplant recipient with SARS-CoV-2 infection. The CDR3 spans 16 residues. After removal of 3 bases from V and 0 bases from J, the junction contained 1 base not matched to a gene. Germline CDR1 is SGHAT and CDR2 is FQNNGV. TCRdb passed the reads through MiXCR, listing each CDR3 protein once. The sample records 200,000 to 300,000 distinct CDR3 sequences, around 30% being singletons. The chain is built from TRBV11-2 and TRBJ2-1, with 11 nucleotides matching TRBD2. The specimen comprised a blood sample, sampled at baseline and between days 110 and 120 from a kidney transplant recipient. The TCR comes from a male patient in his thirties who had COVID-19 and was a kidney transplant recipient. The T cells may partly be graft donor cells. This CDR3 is CASSFTSGSSYNEQFF. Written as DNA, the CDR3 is TGTGCCAGCAGCTTCACTAGCGGGAGCTCCTACAATGAGCAGTTCTTC.